One sample yielded the 10 T cell receptor beta chains listed below, sequenced in a study of CD8 T cells in Susac syndrome. When the RNA was reverse transcribed, random hexamers were used with an input of roughly 0.5 to 1 ug. A single record per CDR3 protein comes from TCRdb applying MiXCR to the immunoSEQ multiplex PCR reads. Among 110,000 or so distinct CDR3 sequences listed, 90% to 95% were seen once. Material: CD4+ T cells from PBMCs. The receptors come from a human donor in good health.

V is TRBV10-3 and J is TRBJ2-1, with D uncertain. The CDR3 is 15 amino acids. CDR1 and CDR2 from the germline V gene are ENHRY and SYGVKD. Between the trimmed V and J ends, which lost 1 base and 4 bases, there was a span of 11 bases. This CDR3 is CAISEWVTTYNEQFF. In nucleotides, the CDR3 is TGTGCCATCAGTGAGTGGGTTACCACTTACAATGAGCAGTTCTTC.

The gene calls are TRBV16 and TRBJ2-1; 8 bases are a match to TRBD2. With V trimmed by 7 bases and J by 8 bases, 4 bases remained unmatched. Germline values: CDR1 KGHSY, CDR2 FQNENV. CDR3 length: 12 residues. In nucleotides, the CDR3 is TGTGCCAGCACCGGACTAGCCCATGAGCAGTTCTTC. This gives the protein CASTGLAHEQFF.

The genes are TRBV7-9 and TRBJ2-5; perhaps TRBD1 as D (7 bases). V lost 5 bases, J lost 5 bases, and 18 bases lay in between. Germline assignment: CDR1 SEHNR and CDR2 FQNEAQ (reference sequence). CDR3 length equals 15 residues. CDR3 coding DNA: TGTGCCAGCAGCGATCAGGGGGGAGTAAGGGAGACCCAGTACTTC. Protein: CASSDQGGVRETQYF.

The chain recombines TRBV11-2 with TRBJ1-1; tentatively, D is TRBD1 (5 bases). The CDR3 is made up of 15 amino acids. CDR1 SGHAT and CDR2 FQNNGV come from the germline V gene. The V gene lost 4 bases and the J gene lost 0 bases, with 12 bases spanning the gap. The CDR3 nucleotides are TGTGCCAGCAGCTCCGCAGGGACTATGAACACTGAAGCTTTCTTT. This codes for CASSSAGTMNTEAFF.

V gene TRBV5-1 combines with J gene TRBJ1-6; D perhaps matches TRBD1 (5 bases). The germline gives CDR1 SGHRS, CDR2 YFSETQ. This CDR3 has 16 residues. V dropped 5 bases and J dropped 6 bases, with 18 bases sitting between them. The CDR3 coding sequence is TGCGCCAGCAGGGAAAAGAGAGAGGGACCTAATTCACCCCTCCACTTT. It is translated as CASREKREGPNSPLHF.

The chain is built from TRBV6-5 and TRBJ1-2; a possible D gene is TRBD1 (5 bases). Germline V gene data show CDR1 as MNHEY and CDR2 as SVGAGI. The CDR3 spans 15 residues. V was trimmed by 4 bases and J by 2 bases, leaving 14 bases between them. The chain's CDR3 is CASSLTTALNYGYTF. The CDR3 DNA reads as TGTGCCAGCAGTTTAACGACAGCACTAAACTATGGCTACACCTTC.

V is TRBV6-6 and J is TRBJ1-3; no clear D. The V end was cut by 5 bases, the J end by 2 bases, with 7 bases between. CDR1 MNHNY and CDR2 SVGAGI come from the germline V gene (reference sequence). This CDR3 comprises 13 residues. The CDR3 region is CASSITAGNTIYF. CDR3 bases: TGTGCCAGCAGTATTACAGCTGGAAACACCATATATTTT.

V and J are TRBV5-4 and TRBJ2-3, with 9 nucleotides matching TRBD1. V was pared by 0 bases and J by 4 bases, with 3 bases of the junction left unmatched. The CDR3 is 15 amino acids. The germline V gene has CDR1 SGHNT and CDR2 YYREEE (reference sequence). The CDR3 here is CASSLDRGQSDTQYF. The CDR3 nucleotides read TGTGCCAGCAGCTTGGACAGGGGGCAATCAGATACGCAGTATTTT. The whole variable domain, remainder taken from reference TRBV5-4 and TRBJ2-3, is ETGVTQSPTHLIKTRGQQVTLRCSSQSGHNTVSWYQQALGQGPQFIFQYYREEENGRGNFPPRFSGLQFPNYSSELNVNALELDDSALYLCASSLDRGQSDTQYFGPGTRLTVL.

V usage is TRBV7-9 and J usage is TRBJ2-3, with 8 bases aligning to TRBD2. With V trimmed by 5 bases and J by 6 bases, 10 bases remained unmatched. This CDR3 contains 15 residues. In germline, CDR1 is SEHNR, CDR2 FQNEAQ (reference sequence). CDR3: CASSAKGTGGDTQYF. The CDR3 DNA follows: TGTGCCAGCAGCGCAAAGGGGACGGGAGGGGATACGCAGTATTTT.

This chain uses TRBV28 with TRBJ1-4, with D possibly matching TRBD1 (6 bases). The V gene lost 7 bases and the J gene lost 3 bases, with 18 bases spanning the gap. This CDR3 contains 16 residues. Looked up from germline, CDR1 is MDHEN and CDR2 is SYDVKM. The CDR3 region is CASTAGWGAANEKLFF. CDR3 sequence (DNA): TGTGCCAGCACCGCAGGATGGGGGGCGGCTAATGAAAAACTGTTTTTT.